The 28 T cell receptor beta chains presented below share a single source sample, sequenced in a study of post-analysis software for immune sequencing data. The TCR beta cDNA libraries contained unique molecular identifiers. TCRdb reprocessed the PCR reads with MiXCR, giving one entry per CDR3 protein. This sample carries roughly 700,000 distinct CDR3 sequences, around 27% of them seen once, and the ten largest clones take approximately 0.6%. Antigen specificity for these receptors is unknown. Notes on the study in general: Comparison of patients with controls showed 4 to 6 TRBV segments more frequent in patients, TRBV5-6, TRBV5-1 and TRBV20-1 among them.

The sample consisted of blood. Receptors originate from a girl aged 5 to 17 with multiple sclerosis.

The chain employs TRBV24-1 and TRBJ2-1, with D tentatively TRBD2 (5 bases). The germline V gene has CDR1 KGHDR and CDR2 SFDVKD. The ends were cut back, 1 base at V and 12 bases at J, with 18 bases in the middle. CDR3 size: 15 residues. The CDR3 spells CATSDLSAGPTVQFF. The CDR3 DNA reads TGTGCCACCAGTGATTTAAGTGCGGGCCCAACAGTGCAGTTCTTC.

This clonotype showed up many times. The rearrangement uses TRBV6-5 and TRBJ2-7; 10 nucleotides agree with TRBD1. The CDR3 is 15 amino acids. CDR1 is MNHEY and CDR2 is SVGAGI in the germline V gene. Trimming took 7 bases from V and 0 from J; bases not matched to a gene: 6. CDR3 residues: CASNHRDRGSYEQYF. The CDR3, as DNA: TGTGCCAGCAATCACCGGGACAGGGGCTCCTACGAGCAGTACTTC.

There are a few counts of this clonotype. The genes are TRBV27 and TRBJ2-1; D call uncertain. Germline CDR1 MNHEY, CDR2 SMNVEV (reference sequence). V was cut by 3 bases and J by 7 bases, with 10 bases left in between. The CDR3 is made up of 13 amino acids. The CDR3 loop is CASSFGRSNEQFF. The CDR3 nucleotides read TGTGCCAGCAGTTTTGGGCGGAGTAATGAGCAGTTCTTC.

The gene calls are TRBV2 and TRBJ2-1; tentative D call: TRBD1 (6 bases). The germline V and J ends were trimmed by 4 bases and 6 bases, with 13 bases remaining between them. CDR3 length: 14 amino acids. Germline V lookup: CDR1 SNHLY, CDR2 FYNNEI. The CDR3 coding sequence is TGTGCCAGCAGTGGAACAGGGTTTTTCAATGAGCAGTTCTTC. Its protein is CASSGTGFFNEQFF. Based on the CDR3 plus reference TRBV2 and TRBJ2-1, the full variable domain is EPEVTQTPSHQVTQMGQEVILRCVPISNHLYFYWYRQILGQKVEFLVSFYNNEISEKSEIFDDQFSVERPDGSNFTLKIRSTKLEDSAMYFCASSGTGFFNEQFFGPGTRLTVL.

In DNA, the CDR3 is TGTGCCAGCAGCCCAACAGGGGGAACGGAGACCCAGTACTTC. Its translation is CASSPTGGTETQYF. The V gene is TRBV7-2, the J gene TRBJ2-5; the match to TRBD1 covers 8 bases. The CDR3 is 14 amino acids. V shed 5 bases and J 5 bases; nucleotides not matched to a gene: 7. Germline-derived CDR1 and CDR2 are SGHTA and FQGNSA.

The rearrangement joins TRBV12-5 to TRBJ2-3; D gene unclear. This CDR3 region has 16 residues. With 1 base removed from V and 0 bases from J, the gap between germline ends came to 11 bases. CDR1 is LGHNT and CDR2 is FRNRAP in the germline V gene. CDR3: CASGLDLRSSTDTQYF. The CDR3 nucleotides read TGTGCTAGTGGTTTGGACCTCCGATCTAGCACAGATACGCAGTATTTT.

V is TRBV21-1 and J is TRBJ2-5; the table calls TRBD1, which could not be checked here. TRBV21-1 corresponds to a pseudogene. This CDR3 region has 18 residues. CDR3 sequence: CASSKALIGTTLQETQYF. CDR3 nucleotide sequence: TGTGCCAGCAGCAAAGCGCTTATAGGGACAACACTCCAAGAGACCCAGTACTTC.

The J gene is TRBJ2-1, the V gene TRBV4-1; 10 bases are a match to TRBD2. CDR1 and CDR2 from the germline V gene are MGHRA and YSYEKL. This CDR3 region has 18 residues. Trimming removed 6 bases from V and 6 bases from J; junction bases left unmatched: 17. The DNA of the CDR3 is TGCGCCAGCAGTCGTGCGAGCGGGGGGGATCCGGGGGCCAATGAGCAGTTCTTC. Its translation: CASSRASGGDPGANEQFF.

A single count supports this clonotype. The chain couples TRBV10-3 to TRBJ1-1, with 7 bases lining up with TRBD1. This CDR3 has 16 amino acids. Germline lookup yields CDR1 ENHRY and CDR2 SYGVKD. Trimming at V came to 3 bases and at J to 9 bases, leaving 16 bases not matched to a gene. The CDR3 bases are TGTGCCATCAGTGATCCGAACCAAGGGGGCGCCGGTCAAGCTTTCTTT. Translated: CAISDPNQGGAGQAFF.

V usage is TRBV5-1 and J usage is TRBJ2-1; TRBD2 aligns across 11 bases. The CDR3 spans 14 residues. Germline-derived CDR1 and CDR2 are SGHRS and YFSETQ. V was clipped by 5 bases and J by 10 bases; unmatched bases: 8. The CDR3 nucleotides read TGCGCCAGCAGGCCGGGACTAGCGGTCTACGAGCAGTTCTTC. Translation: CASRPGLAVYEQFF. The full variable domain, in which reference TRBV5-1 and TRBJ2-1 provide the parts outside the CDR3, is KAGVTQTPRYLIKTRGQQVTLSCSPISGHRSVSWYQQTPGQGLQFLFEYFSETQRNKGNFPGRFSGRQFSNSRSEMNVSTLELGDSALYLCASRPGLAVYEQFFGPGTRLTVL.

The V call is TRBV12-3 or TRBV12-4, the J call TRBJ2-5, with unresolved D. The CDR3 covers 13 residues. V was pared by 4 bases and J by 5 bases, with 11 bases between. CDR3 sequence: CASSSSSVETQYF. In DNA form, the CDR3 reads TGTGCCAGCAGTTCCTCGTCAGTGGAGACCCAGTACTTC.

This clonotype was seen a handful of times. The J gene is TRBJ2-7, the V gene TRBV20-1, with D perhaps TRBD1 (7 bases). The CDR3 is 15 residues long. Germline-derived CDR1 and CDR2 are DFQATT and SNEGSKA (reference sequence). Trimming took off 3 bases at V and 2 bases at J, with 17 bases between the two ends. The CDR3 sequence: CSARITGEVPYEQYF. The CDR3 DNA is TGCAGTGCTAGGATAACAGGGGAGGTCCCCTACGAGCAGTACTTC.

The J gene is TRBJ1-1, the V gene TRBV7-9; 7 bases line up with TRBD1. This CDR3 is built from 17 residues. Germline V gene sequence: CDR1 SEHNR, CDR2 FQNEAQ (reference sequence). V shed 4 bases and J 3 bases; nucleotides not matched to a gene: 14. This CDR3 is CASSSTGNRGAYTEAFF. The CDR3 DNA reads TGTGCCAGCAGCTCGACTGGGAACAGGGGCGCGTACACTGAAGCTTTCTTT.

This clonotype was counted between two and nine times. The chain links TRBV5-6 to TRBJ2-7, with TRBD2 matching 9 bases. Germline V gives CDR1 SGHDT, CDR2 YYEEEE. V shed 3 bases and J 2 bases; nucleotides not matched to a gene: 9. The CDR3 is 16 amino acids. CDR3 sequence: CASSSYSGSSAYEQYF. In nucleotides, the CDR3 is TGTGCCAGCAGCTCATATAGCGGGAGTTCCGCCTACGAGCAGTACTTC.

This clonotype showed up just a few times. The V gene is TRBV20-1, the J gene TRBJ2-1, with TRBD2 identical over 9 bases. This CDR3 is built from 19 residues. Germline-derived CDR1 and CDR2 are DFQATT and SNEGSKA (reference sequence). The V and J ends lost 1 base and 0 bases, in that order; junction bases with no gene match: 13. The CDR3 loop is CSARGVAGDLFDSYNEQFF. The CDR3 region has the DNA TGCAGTGCTAGAGGAGTAGCGGGGGATCTGTTCGACTCCTACAATGAGCAGTTCTTC.

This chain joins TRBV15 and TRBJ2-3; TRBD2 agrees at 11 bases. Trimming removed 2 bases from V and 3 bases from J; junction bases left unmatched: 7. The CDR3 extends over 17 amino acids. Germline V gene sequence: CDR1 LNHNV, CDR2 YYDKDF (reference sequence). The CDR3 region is CATSRHSGRAETDTQYF. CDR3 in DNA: TGTGCCACCAGCAGACATAGCGGGAGGGCCGAAACAGATACGCAGTATTTT.

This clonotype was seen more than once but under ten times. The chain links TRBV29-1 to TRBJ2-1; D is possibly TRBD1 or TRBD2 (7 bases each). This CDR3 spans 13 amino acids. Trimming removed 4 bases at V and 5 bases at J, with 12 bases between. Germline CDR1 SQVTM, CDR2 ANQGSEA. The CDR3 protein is CSVGRGRDNEQFF. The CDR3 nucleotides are TGCAGCGTTGGCAGGGGGAGGGACAATGAGCAGTTCTTC.

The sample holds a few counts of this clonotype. Written as DNA, the CDR3 is TGTGCCAGCAGTGACCCTGGGGGGGGAGGTGAGCAGTTCTTC. It yields the protein CASSDPGGGGEQFF. V gene TRBV6-4 combines with J gene TRBJ2-1, with 7 bases matching TRBD2. Germline loops: CDR1 MRHNA, CDR2 SNTAGT. J was trimmed by 9 bases and V by 2 bases; bases with no gene match: 7. There are 14 residues in the CDR3.

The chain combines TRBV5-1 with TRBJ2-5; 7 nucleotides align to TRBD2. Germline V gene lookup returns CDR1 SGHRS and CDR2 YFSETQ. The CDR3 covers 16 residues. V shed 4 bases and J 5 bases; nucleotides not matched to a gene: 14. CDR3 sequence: CASSPGGLRVGETQYF. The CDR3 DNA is TGCGCCAGCAGCCCGGGAGGCCTGCGGGTAGGGGAGACCCAGTACTTC.

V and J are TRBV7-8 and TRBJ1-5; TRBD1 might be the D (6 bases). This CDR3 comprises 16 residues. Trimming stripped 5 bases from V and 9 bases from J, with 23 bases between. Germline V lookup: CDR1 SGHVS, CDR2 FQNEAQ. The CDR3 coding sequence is TGTGCCAGCAGCGCCGGGGGCCGGGCGCAGGTAGCGCCCCAGCATTTT. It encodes CASSAGGRAQVAPQHF.

The CDR3 DNA follows: TGTGCCAGCAGCTTAGCTATCGGGACGACCGGGAAACTGTTTTTT. Translating it yields CASSLAIGTTGKLFF. The chain combines TRBV7-9 with TRBJ1-4; tentatively, D is TRBD1 (5 bases). The CDR3 loop spans 15 amino acids. Germline CDR1 SEHNR, CDR2 FQNEAQ (reference sequence). V dropped 0 bases and J dropped 11 bases, with 16 bases sitting between them.

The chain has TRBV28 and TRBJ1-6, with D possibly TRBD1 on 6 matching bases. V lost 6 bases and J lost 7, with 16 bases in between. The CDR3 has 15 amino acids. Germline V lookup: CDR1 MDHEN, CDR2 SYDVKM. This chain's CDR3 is CASSPTQGTNSPLHF. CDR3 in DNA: TGTGCCAGCAGCCCTACGCAGGGGACCAATTCACCCCTCCACTTT.

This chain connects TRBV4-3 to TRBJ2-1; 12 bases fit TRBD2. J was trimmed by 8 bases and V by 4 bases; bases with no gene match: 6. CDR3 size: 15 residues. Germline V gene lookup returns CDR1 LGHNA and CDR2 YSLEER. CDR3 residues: CASSPSGRDVYEQFF. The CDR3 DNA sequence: TGCGCCAGCAGCCCTAGCGGGAGGGATGTCTATGAGCAGTTCTTC.

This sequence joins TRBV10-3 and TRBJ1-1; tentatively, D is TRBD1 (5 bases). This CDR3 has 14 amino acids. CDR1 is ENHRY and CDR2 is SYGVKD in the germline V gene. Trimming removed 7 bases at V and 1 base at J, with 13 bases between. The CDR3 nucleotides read TGTGCCATCAATCCGGCAGGGTGGAACACTGAAGCTTTCTTT. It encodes CAINPAGWNTEAFF.

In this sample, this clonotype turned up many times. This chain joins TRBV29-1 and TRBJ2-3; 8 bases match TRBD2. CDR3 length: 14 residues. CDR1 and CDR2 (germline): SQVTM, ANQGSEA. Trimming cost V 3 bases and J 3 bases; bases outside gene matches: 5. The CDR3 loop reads CSVDQRGTTDTQYF. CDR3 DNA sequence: TGCAGCGTTGATCAGCGGGGGACTACAGATACGCAGTATTTT.

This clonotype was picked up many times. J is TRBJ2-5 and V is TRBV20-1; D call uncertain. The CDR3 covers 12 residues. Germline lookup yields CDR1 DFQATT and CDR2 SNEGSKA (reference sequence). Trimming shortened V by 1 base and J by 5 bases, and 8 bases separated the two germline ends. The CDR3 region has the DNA TGCAGTGCTAGAGGTGGTGGGGAGACCCAGTACTTC. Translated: CSARGGGETQYF.

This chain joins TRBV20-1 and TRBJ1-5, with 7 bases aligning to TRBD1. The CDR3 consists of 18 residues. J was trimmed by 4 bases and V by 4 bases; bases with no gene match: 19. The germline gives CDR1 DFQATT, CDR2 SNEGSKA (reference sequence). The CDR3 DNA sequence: TGCAGTGCTAAGAGGGGACAGAGCCAGGGATGGGTTAATCAGCCCCAGCATTTT. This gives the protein CSAKRGQSQGWVNQPQHF.

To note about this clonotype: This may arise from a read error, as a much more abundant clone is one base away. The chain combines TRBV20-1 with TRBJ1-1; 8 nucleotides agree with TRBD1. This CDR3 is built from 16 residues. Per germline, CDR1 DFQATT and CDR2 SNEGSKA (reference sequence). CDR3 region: CSTRRTFQGAGTEAFF. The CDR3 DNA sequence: TGCAGTACTAGACGGACATTCCAGGGGGCGGGTACTGAAGCTTTCTTT.